Listed below are T cell receptor beta chains from one sample, sequenced in a study of T cell repertoires in cytomegalovirus infection. TCRdb re-analysed the reads in MiXCR, keeping a single row per CDR3 protein. Among a few hundred thousand distinct CDR3 sequences listed, around a quarter were seen once. Sequences were obtained from PBMCs. These receptors originate from a human donor in good health (CMV status not recorded). Some clones in this sample may be carry-over from other donors' samples. Each CDR3 is given with its conserved first and last residue. D genes are given only for firm matches. Not all rows give a size; the values are once, few, many and, for expanded clones, a class.

V: TRBV18; D: -; size: few; length: 14; J: TRBJ1-5; DNA: TGTGCCAGCTCATCAGAGCATAGCAATCAGCCCCAGCATTTT; CDR3: CASSSEHSNQPQHF
V: TRBV7-2; D: TRBD1; size: many; length: 14; J: TRBJ1-5; DNA: TGTGCCAGCAGCACGGGACAGGGGGATCAGCCCCAGCATTTT; CDR3: CASSTGQGDQPQHF
V: TRBV12-3/TRBV12-4; D: TRBD1; size: few; length: 15; J: TRBJ2-3; DNA: TGTGCCAGCAGTTGGACAGGGGGCGAGAGAGATACGCAGTATTTT; CDR3: CASSWTGGERDTQYF
V: TRBV7-2; D: TRBD2; size: many; length: 16; J: TRBJ2-7; DNA: TGTGCCAGCAGCTTTTTACCTAGCGGGATAAACTACGAGCAGTACTTC; CDR3: CASSFLPSGINYEQYF
V: TRBV19; D: -; size: -; length: 16; J: TRBJ2-3; DNA: TGTGCCAGTAGTATAGTGCGCCTAGTCGAATCAGATACGCAGTATTTT; CDR3: CASSIVRLVESDTQYF
V: TRBV7-2; D: -; size: few; length: 12; J: TRBJ1-2; DNA: TGTGCCAGCAGCCTCCGGGCCTATGGCTACACCTTC; CDR3: CASSLRAYGYTF
V: TRBV4-3; D: -; size: -; length: 15; J: TRBJ1-6; DNA: TGCGCCAGCAGCCAAGAATCCAGGGATCGGTCACCCCTCCACTTT; CDR3: CASSQESRDRSPLHF
V: TRBV12-3/TRBV12-4; D: -; size: -; length: 15; J: TRBJ2-3; DNA: TGTGCCAGTTCAACAGCCAGTCGGTTCACAGATACGCAGTATTTT; CDR3: CASSTASRFTDTQYF
V: TRBV27; D: TRBD1; size: -; length: 13; J: TRBJ2-1; DNA: TGTGCCAGCAGTGATTGGGACAGCCATGAGCAGTTCTTC; CDR3: CASSDWDSHEQFF
V: TRBV14; D: -; size: -; length: 16; J: TRBJ2-1; DNA: TGTGCCAGCAGCCCCCCGCCGGCTAGCCTTATAAATGAGCAGTTCTTC; CDR3: CASSPPPASLINEQFF
V: TRBV7-2; D: -; size: many; length: 15; J: TRBJ1-1; DNA: TGTGCCAGCAGCCCACGGGGACACTTGAGTACTGAAGCTTTCTTT; CDR3: CASSPRGHLSTEAFF
V: TRBV12-3/TRBV12-4; D: TRBD1; size: many; length: 17; J: TRBJ2-1; DNA: TGTGCCAGCAGAAGGACAGCCCGGGACAGCTCCTACAATGAGCAGTTCTTC; CDR3: CASRRTARDSSYNEQFF
V: TRBV20-1; D: -; size: -; length: 11; J: TRBJ2-1; DNA: TGCAGTGCTCGCCACCACAATGAGCAGTTCTTC; CDR3: CSARHHNEQFF
V: TRBV7-2; D: TRBD2; size: -; length: 14; J: TRBJ2-1; DNA: TGTGCCAGCAGCTTGGGACGGGGGGGCGCTGAGCAGTTCTTC; CDR3: CASSLGRGGAEQFF
V: TRBV11-1; D: TRBD2; size: -; length: 14; J: TRBJ2-1; DNA: TGTGCCAGCAGCTCCGTAGCGGGAGGGTCGAGGCAGTTCTTC; CDR3: CASSSVAGGSRQFF
V: TRBV6-2/TRBV6-3; D: -; size: -; length: 15; J: TRBJ1-6; DNA: TGTGCCAGCAGTTACCGGGGTTTGGGAAATTCACCCCTCCACTTT; CDR3: CASSYRGLGNSPLHF
V: TRBV6-5; D: -; size: -; length: 16; J: TRBJ1-1; DNA: TGTGCCAGCAGTTACTCGAACTCGCCGGGTTGGGCTGAAGCTTTCTTT; CDR3: CASSYSNSPGWAEAFF
V: TRBV19; D: -; size: -; length: 13; J: TRBJ1-4; DNA: TGTGCCAGTAGTGGCTACCAGGCGGAAAAACTGTTTTTT; CDR3: CASSGYQAEKLFF
V: TRBV6-4; D: -; size: -; length: 14; J: TRBJ2-3; DNA: TGTGCCAGCAGTGACTCTGGGGGGCCAGGTACGCAGTATTTT; CDR3: CASSDSGGPGTQYF
V: TRBV18; D: -; size: few; length: 15; J: TRBJ1-1; DNA: TGTGCCAGCTCCACCACAGATCAGGCCTACACTGAAGCTTTCTTT; CDR3: CASSTTDQAYTEAFF
V: TRBV7-9; D: TRBD2; size: -; length: 16; J: TRBJ2-7; DNA: TGTGCCAGCAGCTTATGGTCCGCTAGCGGGATCTACGAGCAGTACTTC; CDR3: CASSLWSASGIYEQYF
V: TRBV5-6; D: TRBD2; size: -; length: 16; J: TRBJ2-3; DNA: TGTGCCAGCACCCCGGGACTAGCGGGAGGAACAGATACGCAGTATTTT; CDR3: CASTPGLAGGTDTQYF
V: TRBV7-9; D: -; size: few; length: 15; J: TRBJ2-5; DNA: TGTGCCAGCAGCCCCGGACTACACATACAAGAGACCCAGTACTTC; CDR3: CASSPGLHIQETQYF
V: TRBV10-3; D: -; size: few; length: 16; J: TRBJ1-4; DNA: TGTGCCATCAGTGTCGGAGGGGCCGCAACTAATGAAAAACTGTTTTTT; CDR3: CAISVGGAATNEKLFF